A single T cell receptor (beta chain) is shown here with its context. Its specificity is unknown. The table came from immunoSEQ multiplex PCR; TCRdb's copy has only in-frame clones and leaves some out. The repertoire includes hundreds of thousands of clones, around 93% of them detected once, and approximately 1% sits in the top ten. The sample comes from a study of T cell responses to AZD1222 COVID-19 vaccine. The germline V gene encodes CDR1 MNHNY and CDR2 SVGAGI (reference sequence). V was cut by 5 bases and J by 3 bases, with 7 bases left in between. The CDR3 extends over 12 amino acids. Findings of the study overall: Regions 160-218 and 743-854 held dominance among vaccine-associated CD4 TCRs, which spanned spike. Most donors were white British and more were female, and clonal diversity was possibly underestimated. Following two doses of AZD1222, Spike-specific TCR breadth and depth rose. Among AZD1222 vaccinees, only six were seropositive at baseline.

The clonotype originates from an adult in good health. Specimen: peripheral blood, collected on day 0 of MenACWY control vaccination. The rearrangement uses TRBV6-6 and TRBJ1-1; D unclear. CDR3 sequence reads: CASSLRYTEAFF. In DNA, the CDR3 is TGTGCCAGCAGTCTTAGATACACTGAAGCTTTCTTT.